Listed below are T cell receptor beta chains from one sample, sequenced in a study of OX40 agonist ivuxolimab in advanced cancers. Here immunoSEQ multiplex PCR was the method, and the copy in TCRdb shows in-frame clones only, minus some. Among about 19,000 clones listed, about 89% were seen once. The material was CD4+ or CD8+ T cells sorted from blood, obtained in a trial of the OX40 agonist ivuxolimab. The receptors come from an adult with an advanced solid tumor such as melanoma, head and neck, liver or kidney cancer. Both conserved end residues are part of each CDR3. The D gene is left open where the match is weak. The size of a clone is reported for some rows only, either as once, few or many, or as a class for expanded clones.

>NA|NA|TRBJ2-7|TRBV19
TGTGCCAGTAGCCCACAGAGCTCCTACGAGCAGTACTTC
CASSPQSSYEQYF
>NA|NA|TRBJ2-5|TRBV6-6
TGTGCCAGCAGTTCGGTGACGGAGACCCAGTACTTC
CASSSVTETQYF
>NA|NA|TRBJ2-3|TRBV28
TGTGCCAGCAGCCCAGGGGATACGCAGTATTTT
CASSPGDTQYF
>NA|TRBD2|TRBJ2-5|TRBV15
TGTGCCACCAGCAGATCGGGGGGAGCGGAGACCCAGTACTTC
CATSRSGGAETQYF
>NA|TRBD1|TRBJ2-1|TRBV28
TGTGCCAGCAGTTTCTTCGGACAGGTTTCAATCAATGAGCAGTTCTTC
CASSFFGQVSINEQFF
>NA|NA|TRBJ1-5|TRBV10-2
TGCGCCAGCAGTGAGTTGACTAATCAGCCCCAGCATTTT
CASSELTNQPQHF
>NA|NA|TRBJ2-2|TRBV19
TGTGCCAGTAGTATGGGGGCCGGGGAGCTGTTTTTT
CASSMGAGELFF
>NA|NA|TRBJ1-5|TRBV16
TGTGCCAGCAGCCACTCCGGGGTGGAGGCCAATCAGCCCCAGCATTTT
CASSHSGVEANQPQHF
>NA|TRBD2|TRBJ2-7|TRBV18
TGTGCCAGCTCACCACCGGTTTCCAGCGGGAGGGCCGGCGAGCAGTACTTC
CASSPPVSSGRAGEQYF
>NA|TRBD2|TRBJ2-7|TRBV4-2
TGTGCCAGCAGCCAAGAGGGTGGGCGGGAGGTCCCCTACGAGCAGTACTTC
CASSQEGGREVPYEQYF
>NA|TRBD2|TRBJ2-7|TRBV2
TGTGCCCTGCTCCGGGAGGGCGGCTCCTACGAGCAGTACTTC
CALLREGGSYEQYF
>NA|TRBD1|TRBJ2-7|TRBV7-9
TGTGCCAGCAGCTATGAGACAGGGGGAAACTACGAGCAGTACTTC
CASSYETGGNYEQYF
>NA|TRBD2|TRBJ2-1|TRBV7-9
TGTGCCAGCAGCGCCTATAGCGGGAGGGCCGGTGAGCAGTTCTTC
CASSAYSGRAGEQFF
>NA|NA|TRBJ2-5|TRBV6-5
TGTGCCAGCAGTTATGTCGGTACGGAGACCCAGTACTTC
CASSYVGTETQYF
>NA|TRBD2|TRBJ2-7|TRBV28
TGTGCCAGCAGTTCTCCGGGACTAGCGGTGTCGTTTGAGCAGTACTTC
CASSSPGLAVSFEQYF
>NA|NA|TRBJ1-4|TRBV28
TGTGCCAGCACTCCCTCTGGGACCACTAATGAAAAACTGTTTTTT
CASTPSGTTNEKLFF
>NA|NA|TRBJ2-1|TRBV27
TGTGCCAGCAGTTTATCCTCACAGGGATTCGATGAGCAGTTCTTC
CASSLSSQGFDEQFF
>NA|NA|TRBJ1-2|TRBV5-5
TGTGCCAGCAGCTTGGCCTTAGGGGCCCATGGCTACACCTTC
CASSLALGAHGYTF
>NA|NA|TRBJ2-4|TRBV27
TGTGCCAGCAGTCCCCGATTAGCCAAAAACATTCAGTACTTC
CASSPRLAKNIQYF
>NA|TRBD1|TRBJ2-7|TRBV7-2
TGTGCCAGCAGCTTAAGGACAGGGGGAACCTACGAGCAGTACTTC
CASSLRTGGTYEQYF
>NA|NA|TRBJ1-1|TRBV19
TGTGCCAGTAGTATAGGAGTCACTGAAGCTTTCTTT
CASSIGVTEAFF
>NA|NA|TRBJ1-5|TRBV6-5
TGTGCCAGCAGTACACCCCAGGAATACAATCAGCCCCAGCATTTT
CASSTPQEYNQPQHF
>NA|TRBD1|TRBJ2-3|TRBV28
TGTGCCAGCAGTCCTGGACAGGGGCTGGGCCACACAGATACGCAGTATTTT
CASSPGQGLGHTDTQYF
>NA|NA|TRBJ2-2|TRBV29-1
TGCAGCGCCCTCCTAGAGGGCAGCACCGGGGAGCTGTTTTTT
CSALLEGSTGELFF
>NA|NA|TRBJ2-7|TRBV4-1
TGCGCCAGCGCTCCGGGTCTCGGAGGGTACGAGCAGTACTTC
CASAPGLGGYEQYF
>NA|TRBD2|TRBJ2-3|TRBV15
TGTGCCACCAGCAGAGAATTAGCGGGAGTTGAAGATACGCAGTATTTT
CATSRELAGVEDTQYF
>NA|NA|TRBJ1-4|TRBV2
TGTGCCAGCAGGACGGGTCGTCTTAATGAAAAACTGTTTTTT
CASRTGRLNEKLFF
>NA|NA|TRBJ2-3|TRBV4-3
TGCGCCAGCAGCCAAGAAGGGAGGACCACTAGCACAGATACGCAGTATTTT
CASSQEGRTTSTDTQYF
>NA|NA|TRBJ1-5|TRBV5-1
TGCGCCAGCAGCAAAACAGGTCCTAATCAGCCCCAGCATTTT
CASSKTGPNQPQHF
>NA|NA|TRBJ2-7|TRBV7-8
TGTGCCAGCAGCAGAGGAATTCAATACGAGCAGTACTTC
CASSRGIQYEQYF
>NA|TRBD2|TRBJ2-5|TRBV4-1
TGCGCCAGCAGCGATTCGGGACTAAAGTACCAAGAGACCCAGTACTTC
CASSDSGLKYQETQYF
>NA|TRBD1|TRBJ2-1|TRBV27
TGTGCCAGCATCCCGGGACAGGGTCCAAATGAGCAGTTCTTC
CASIPGQGPNEQFF
>NA|NA|TRBJ2-2|TRBV27
TGTGCCAGCAAACAGGGATACACCGGGGAGCTGTTTTTT
CASKQGYTGELFF
>once|NA|TRBJ2-3|TRBV10-2
TGCGCCAGCAGTGAGGGATGGGATACGCAGTATTTT
CASSEGWDTQYF
>NA|NA|TRBJ2-1|TRBV7-9
TGTGCCAGCAGCTTAGAAACGGTATACAATGAGCAGTTCTTC
CASSLETVYNEQFF
>NA|NA|TRBJ2-1|TRBV13
TGTGCCAGCAGGGTGACTAGAGGCTACAATGAGCAGTTCTTC
CASRVTRGYNEQFF
>NA|NA|TRBJ2-7|TRBV19
TGTGCCAGTAGTAGTAGCGGAGGCTACGAGCAGTACTTC
CASSSSGGYEQYF
>NA|TRBD1|TRBJ2-5|TRBV2
TGTGCCAGCAGACCGGACAGGGGGCCTTCAAAAGAGACCCAGTACTTC
CASRPDRGPSKETQYF